This T cell receptor (beta chain) was sequenced for a study of CD8+ T cells in alopecia areata. Whole-study context: Treated patients were given 5 to 10 mg oral tofacitinib twice daily. Tofacitinib lasted 6 to 18 months, then 6 months off drug.

To note about this clone: Its antigen is still unknown.

General observations from the study: TCRs were shared less clearly across patients than in mice, possibly for HLA-related reasons. Alopecia totalis/universalis scalp especially showed more expanded CD8+ clones than normal scalp.

Investigators isolated RNA and reverse transcribed it into cDNA to act as the sequencing template. Clones were read by immunoSEQ multiplex PCR, and TCRdb kept only the in-frame ones, dropping some. The sample records roughly 150,000 clones, around 87% being singletons. V lost 2 bases and J lost 9; bases outside the gene matches: 7. The CDR3 has 17 amino acids. Germline values: CDR1 ENHRY, CDR2 SYGVKD. The specimen was CD8+ T cells sorted from blood, collected at week 0. The chain links TRBV10-3 to TRBJ2-1; 16 bases map to TRBD2. The source of this sequence is a human donor with alopecia areata. The CDR3 bases are TGTGCCATCAGTGAGGCCGGGACTAGCGGGGGGGCACTTGAGCAGTTCTTC. Its translation: CAISEAGTSGGALEQFF.